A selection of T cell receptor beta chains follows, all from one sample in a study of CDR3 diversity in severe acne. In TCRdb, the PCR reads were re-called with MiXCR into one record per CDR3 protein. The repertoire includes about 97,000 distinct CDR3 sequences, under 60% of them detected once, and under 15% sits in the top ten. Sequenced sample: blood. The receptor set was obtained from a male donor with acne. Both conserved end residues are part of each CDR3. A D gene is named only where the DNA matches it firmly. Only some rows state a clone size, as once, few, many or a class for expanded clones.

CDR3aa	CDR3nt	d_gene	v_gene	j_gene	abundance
CASTPNRAYEKLFF	TGTGCCAGCACTCCAAACAGGGCTTATGAAAAACTGTTTTTT	NA	TRBV12-3/TRBV12-4	TRBJ1-4	NA
CSVEDLAGTEETQYF	TGCAGCGTTGAAGATCTAGCGGGAACGGAAGAGACCCAGTACTTC	TRBD2	TRBV29-1	TRBJ2-5	NA
CASSTGTSALEQYF	TGTGCCAGCAGCACCGGGACTAGCGCCTTGGAGCAGTACTTC	TRBD2	TRBV7-6	TRBJ2-5	NA
CASSPGYSNQPQHF	TGTGCCAGCAGTCCCGGGTATAGCAATCAGCCCCAGCATTTT	NA	TRBV13	TRBJ1-5	NA
CASSELVWTSGDSTDTQYF	TGTGCCAGCAGTGAGTTAGTTTGGACTAGCGGAGATAGCACAGATACGCAGTATTTT	TRBD2	TRBV2	TRBJ2-3	many
CASSLAYGGYPQETQYF	TGTGCCAGCAGCTTAGCTTACGGCGGGTACCCTCAAGAGACCCAGTACTTC	NA	TRBV11-2	TRBJ2-5	many
CASSPGLAGAGELFF	TGTGCCAGCTCCCCGGGACTAGCGGGAGCCGGGGAGCTGTTTTTT	TRBD2	TRBV18	TRBJ2-2	many
CASSLESSRNYEQYF	TGTGCCAGCAGCTTGGAATCCTCCAGAAACTACGAGCAGTACTTC	NA	TRBV5-8	TRBJ2-7	many
CASSQIAGELFF	TGCGCCAGCAGCCAAATCGCCGGGGAGCTGTTTTTT	NA	TRBV4-1	TRBJ2-2	NA
CASSQEDTGGYGYTF	TGCGCCAGCAGCCAAGAAGATACAGGGGGATATGGCTACACCTTC	TRBD1	TRBV4-1	TRBJ1-2	NA
CASSLTVIHQPQHF	TGTGCCAGCAGTTTAACGGTGATCCACCAGCCCCAGCATTTT	NA	TRBV24-1	TRBJ1-5	NA
CASRGTSGNTEAFF	TGTGCCAGCAGGGGGACTAGCGGAAACACTGAAGCTTTCTTT	NA	TRBV6-5	TRBJ1-1	few
CASSLGTENTEAFF	TGTGCCAGCAGCCTCGGGACAGAGAACACTGAAGCTTTCTTT	TRBD1	TRBV4-2	TRBJ1-1	few
CASSESGRGLNTEAFF	TGTGCCAGCAGTGAATCGGGGAGGGGGCTGAACACTGAAGCTTTCTTT	TRBD1	TRBV25-1	TRBJ1-1	few
CASTPHTSGLSYEQYF	TGTGCCAGCACCCCCCATACTAGCGGTCTCTCCTACGAGCAGTACTTC	TRBD2	TRBV6-2/TRBV6-3	TRBJ2-7	many
CSADGTSGLNNEQFF	TGCAGTGCTGACGGTACTAGCGGACTCAACAATGAGCAGTTCTTC	TRBD2	TRBV20-1	TRBJ2-1	many
CASSYAAFRPNPEVDEQYF	TGTGCCAGCAGTTATGCCGCATTTAGGCCCAACCCCGAAGTGGACGAGCAGTACTTC	NA	TRBV7-3	TRBJ2-7	NA
CASQGGSGTQYF	TGTGCCAGCCAGGGGGGTAGCGGGACGCAGTATTTT	NA	TRBV11-2	TRBJ2-3	NA
CASSSAGAVTGELFF	TGTGCCAGCAGCTCAGCGGGAGCGGTCACCGGGGAGCTGTTTTTT	TRBD2	TRBV7-8	TRBJ2-2	NA
CASGLALAGEQFF	TGTGCTAGTGGCCTTGCCTTAGCGGGGGAGCAGTTCTTC	TRBD2	TRBV12-5	TRBJ2-1	many